These T cell receptor beta chains were read from a single sample in a study of tumor-infiltrating lymphocytes in primary liver carcinoma. TCRdb re-called the multiplex PCR reads through MiXCR, storing one row per CDR3 protein. The repertoire consists of fewer than 400,000 distinct CDR3 sequences, with 65% occurring once and the leading ten covering roughly 8.9%. What was sequenced was peripheral blood. The receptors originated from a man aged 35 to 55 with primary liver carcinoma and hepatitis B virus infection. Both conserved end residues are part of each CDR3. Some rows have no size entry. The others give once, few or many, or a class for an expanded clone.

.	TRBJ2-3	TRBV11-2	CASSLLGRRDTQYF
.	TRBJ2-3	TRBV6-2/TRBV6-3	CASNVERGRASADTQYF
.	TRBJ2-2	TRBV11-2	CANSLDWSGTTEELFF
.	TRBJ2-5	TRBV10-3	CAISRHSSGRAGETQYF
few	TRBJ1-3	TRBV7-8	CASSRQATGNTIYF
.	TRBJ2-5	TRBV11-3	CASGSYPGQAGETHYF
.	TRBJ2-2	TRBV5-1	CASSLGPNVPGELFF
many	TRBJ2-2	TRBV4-1	CASSQDQGLVVTGELFF
.	TRBJ2-1	TRBV11-1	CASKSSRIYNEQFF
.	TRBJ2-4	TRBV5-1	CASSSGQGVQRNIQYF
.	TRBJ2-1	TRBV6-1	CACSEEAGGYNEQFF
many	TRBJ2-7	TRBV4-3	CASSRPNRRTYEQYF
.	TRBJ2-2	TRBV10-3	CASLASGNTGELFF
.	TRBJ2-5	TRBV11-1	CTSSSPGGQKQETRYF
.	TRBJ2-1	TRBV18	CASSPQGTRTFDFF
.	TRBJ2-5	TRBV7-9	CASSERGEGETQYF
many	TRBJ2-7	TRBV29-1	CSASPGGAYEQYF
.	TRBJ2-2	TRBV13	CASANPGQGHAGELFF
many	TRBJ2-7	TRBV29-1	CSVSGRDGSYEQYF
.	TRBJ1-3	TRBV6-6	CASNHPGDGNTIYF
.	TRBJ2-3	TRBV11-2	CASSSQGGVMQYF
.	TRBJ1-5	TRBV5-4	CASSLTGNSNQPQHF
few	TRBJ2-1	TRBV21-1	CASSKGGTSGRSYNEQFF
medium-sized	TRBJ1-2	TRBV11-2	CASSADRFNGYTF
.	TRBJ2-5	TRBV28	CASSQVDREETQYF
.	TRBJ1-1	TRBV10-2	CSSKWQAINTEAFF
.	TRBJ2-7	TRBV6-6	CVSSLLAGGGEQYF
.	TRBJ1-1	TRBV14	CASSQDQGIVGTEAFF
.	TRBJ2-1	TRBV6-2/TRBV6-3	CASTPQIDHNEQFF
once	TRBJ2-7	TRBV11-2	CAGSPDRAAYEQYF
.	TRBJ2-3	TRBV5-1	CASSLTSGLGTDTQYF
.	TRBJ1-5	TRBV6-2/TRBV6-3	CASSRSGIGDQPQHF
.	TRBJ1-5	TRBV5-1	CASSLFPRSDQPQHF
many	TRBJ2-3	TRBV12-3/TRBV12-4	CASSTPTGLADTQYF
many	TRBJ1-1	TRBV12-3/TRBV12-4	CASSRQRANTEAFF
.	TRBJ1-1	TRBV5-4	CASSSQGLEAFF
few	TRBJ2-7	TRBV2	CASSGQGQGAAYEQYF
many	TRBJ2-3	TRBV6-2/TRBV6-3	CASIRATDTQYF
.	TRBJ2-5	TRBV29-1	CSVDVTSGRVSETQYF
.	TRBJ2-2	TRBV11-2	CGSSLVVGGAGELFF
few	TRBJ2-7	TRBV7-8	CASSLVLAAEQYF
.	TRBJ2-1	TRBV2	CASSDHGTRHNEQFF
.	TRBJ2-7	TRBV11-2	CASSQGLAGFEPYF
.	TRBJ2-5	TRBV11-3	CANSPGLAGEAQYF
.	TRBJ2-1	TRBV5-1	CASSFPAGGKNEQFF
.	TRBJ2-5	TRBV28	CASSKSGWETQYF
.	TRBJ2-1	TRBV11-3	CASSTAGGSYNDQFF
.	TRBJ1-2	TRBV29-1	CSVETGGDRYGDTF
.	TRBJ1-2	TRBV28	CASSLMQSGYTF
many	TRBJ2-5	TRBV4-3	CASSQVGGSTQYF
many	TRBJ2-5	TRBV4-2	CASSQESGRSETQYF
.	TRBJ1-1	TRBV29-1	CSVSEINTEAFF
many	TRBJ1-1	TRBV5-6	CASSFGQGWTTEAFF
many	TRBJ2-2	TRBV29-1	CSVFPPGDTGELFF